The present TCR beta chain was sequenced within a study of patients and donors after allogeneic stem cell transplantation. MiXCR, run by TCRdb on the RT-PCR reads, gives a single entry per CDR3 protein. The repertoire includes over 350,000 distinct CDR3 sequences, 16% of them detected once, and roughly 7% sits in the top ten. This clonotype was obtained from a human donor who was either an allogeneic HSCT recipient or a stem cell or donor lymphocyte infusion donor (not recorded which). It is not recorded whose cells these are; they may come from a transplant donor. Sample: blood, either unsorted or a sorted T cell fraction (not recorded which).

CDR3: CSARVRGQPTYEQYF. In nucleotides, the CDR3 is TGCAGTGCTAGAGTCCGGGGACAACCGACCTACGAGCAGTACTTC. V gene TRBV20-1 combines with J gene TRBJ2-7; maybe TRBD1 (6 bases). This CDR3 has 15 amino acids. In germline, CDR1 is DFQATT, CDR2 SNEGSKA (reference sequence). Trimming pared 1 base from V and 2 bases from J, leaving 15 bases between.